These 10 T cell receptor beta chains were sequenced from one sample in a study of blood T cell repertoires in COVID-19. Measured with immunoSEQ multiplex PCR; TCRdb has only the in-frame clones, and not every one. The repertoire holds about 140,000 clones, roughly 79% seen once, with around 3.2% in the top ten. Sequencing was done on a sample of PBMCs or T cells enriched from blood (not recorded which). The receptor set was obtained from a woman between 50 and 59 years old who had recovered from COVID-19.

The J gene is TRBJ1-5, the V gene TRBV12-5; 10 positions agree with TRBD1. Germline CDR1 reads LGHNT; CDR2 reads FRNRAP. V was pared by 1 base and J by 2 bases, with 2 bases of the junction left unmatched. The CDR3 contains 16 residues. The CDR3 sequence: CASGLGQGAGNQPQHF. The CDR3 DNA follows: TGTGCTAGTGGTTTGGGACAGGGGGCGGGCAATCAGCCCCAGCATTTT.

The J gene is TRBJ1-5, the V gene TRBV27; a possible D gene is TRBD1 (5 bases). Germline V gene lookup returns CDR1 MNHEY and CDR2 SMNVEV (reference sequence). CDR3 length: 13 amino acids. V was trimmed by 5 bases and J by 3 bases, leaving 8 bases between them. The CDR3 DNA is TGTGCCAGCAGTCAGGGTTTCAATCAGCCCCAGCATTTT. Its protein product is CASSQGFNQPQHF.

The V and J genes are TRBV19 and TRBJ2-3; possible D gene TRBD1, 5 bases. CDR1 is LNHDA and CDR2 is SQIVND in the germline V gene (reference sequence). The CDR3 runs 13 residues. The V end lost 7 bases, the J end lost 6 bases, and 14 bases lay between the germline ends. CDR3 sequence (DNA): TGTGCCAGTACAAAGGGGCTGCGGGATACGCAGTATTTT. Translated, it gives CASTKGLRDTQYF.

The chain recombines TRBV19 with TRBJ2-1; 9 bases align to TRBD2. Germline loops: CDR1 LNHDA, CDR2 SQIVND (reference sequence). The length of the CDR3 is 16 residues. V shed 4 bases and J 3 bases; nucleotides not matched to a gene: 7. As DNA, the CDR3 is TGTGCCAGTAGTAGCCTAGCGGGACGGATCTACAATGAGCAGTTCTTC. This codes for CASSSLAGRIYNEQFF.

The gene calls are TRBV4-2 and TRBJ2-3, with D hard to call. This CDR3 contains 16 residues. V gave up 6 bases and J gave up 4 bases, with 20 bases separating them. From germline, CDR1 is LGHNA and CDR2 YNFKEQ. CDR3 in amino acids: CASSYIPDTTADTQYF. In DNA, the CDR3 is TGTGCCAGCAGTTACATACCCGACACGACGGCAGATACGCAGTATTTT.

This clone was seen more than once but under ten times. The chain combines TRBV5-1 with TRBJ2-5, with 7 bases that match TRBD1. With 3 bases clipped from V and 2 bases from J, the junction kept 4 bases outside the gene matches. Germline assignment: CDR1 SGHRS and CDR2 YFSETQ. This CDR3 contains 14 residues. Here the CDR3 reads CASSSGQPQETQYF. CDR3 in DNA: TGCGCCAGCAGCTCGGGACAGCCACAAGAGACCCAGTACTTC.

This clone was picked up a small number of times. This sequence joins TRBV9 and TRBJ2-7; unclear D gene. This CDR3 has 15 amino acids. CDR1 is SGDLS and CDR2 is YYNGEE in the germline V gene. V was trimmed by 0 bases and J by 2 bases, leaving 12 bases between them. CDR3 DNA sequence: TGTGCCAGCAGCGTAGAGTGGCCAGAAACCTACGAGCAGTACTTC. Protein: CASSVEWPETYEQYF.

This chain joins TRBV28 and TRBJ1-5; D is perhaps TRBD1 (6 bases). CDR1 and CDR2 (germline): MDHEN, SYDVKM. CDR3 length: 13 residues. Trimming cost V 5 bases and J 10 bases, with 15 bases left between them. CDR3 nucleotide sequence: TGTGCCAGCAGTCAGACAGGCCTGGGACCCCAGCATTTT. Residues: CASSQTGLGPQHF.

The chain is built from TRBV5-1 and TRBJ2-7; D may be TRBD2 (6 bases). Germline CDR1 reads SGHRS; CDR2 reads YFSETQ. V lost 2 bases, J lost 3 bases, and 18 bases lay in between. There are 16 residues in the CDR3. CDR3 DNA: TGCGCCAGCAGCTTTTACGACGGAGAAGCGGGCTACGAGCAGTACTTC. Translating it yields CASSFYDGEAGYEQYF.

V and J are TRBV30 and TRBJ1-5; possible D gene TRBD1, 5 bases. CDR1 and CDR2 (germline): GTSNPN, SVGIG (reference sequence). CDR3 size: 19 residues. V was shortened by 0 bases and J by 5 bases, with 26 bases between the two germline ends. This chain's CDR3 is CAWSVPAAMGPSIDQPQHF. The CDR3, as DNA: TGTGCCTGGAGTGTACCGGCAGCCATGGGGCCATCAATTGATCAGCCCCAGCATTTT.